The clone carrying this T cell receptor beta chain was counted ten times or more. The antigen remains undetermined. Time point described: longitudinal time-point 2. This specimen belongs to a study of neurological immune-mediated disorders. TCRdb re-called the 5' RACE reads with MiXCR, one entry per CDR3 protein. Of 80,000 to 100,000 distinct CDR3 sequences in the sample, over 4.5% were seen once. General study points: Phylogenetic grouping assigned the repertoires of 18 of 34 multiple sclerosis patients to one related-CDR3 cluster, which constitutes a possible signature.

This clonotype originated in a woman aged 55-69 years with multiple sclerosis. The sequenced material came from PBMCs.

The CDR3 DNA reads TGCGCCAGCAGCCATTGGGGGCATCGGGGATCCTACGAGCAGTACTTC. Protein: CASSHWGHRGSYEQYF. This sequence joins TRBV5-1 and TRBJ2-7, with D tentatively TRBD1 (6 bases). The V gene's germline CDR1 is SGHRS and CDR2 YFSETQ. V was pared by 4 bases and J by 1 base, with 18 bases between. This CDR3 region has 16 residues.